The clone carrying this T cell receptor (beta chain) was observed many times. Its specificity is unknown. The data originate from a study of T cells after yellow fever vaccination. Findings and caveats of the study: Post-booster samples contained most primary-vaccination clones (just under 98% CD4, around 88% CD8).

One entry per CDR3 protein, called by TCRdb with MiXCR from the 5' RACE reads. Of about 400,000 distinct CDR3 sequences listed, approximately 5.7% were seen once; the top ten hold 15%. V lost 2 bases and J lost 4, with 6 bases in between. The length of the CDR3 is 13 residues. The germline gives CDR1 MNHEY, CDR2 SVGAGI. The chain employs TRBV6-5 and TRBJ2-1; tentatively, D is TRBD1 (5 bases). The sample here was PBMCs, taken 5 days after the yellow fever booster vaccination. This sequence originates from a man aged 30 to 39 who received the YFV17D yellow fever vaccine. The CDR3 DNA sequence: TGTGCCAGCAGTTACGACAGTTACAATGAGCAGTTCTTC. Residues: CASSYDSYNEQFF.